The 26 T cell receptor beta chains listed next were all sequenced from one sample in a study of blood T cell repertoires in COVID-19 (dated by TCRdb to about 2020). Library preparation was by the immunoSEQ multiplex PCR assay. TCRdb mirrors the immuneACCESS table, restricted to in-frame sequences. Some clones are absent from its copies; in checked studies, under half trace to an unresolved V gene, and the reason for the others is unknown. For this sample the table gives more than 45,000 clones, of which about 87% were detected only once. The leading ten clones occupy 1.4% of the sample. Sequences were obtained from peripheral blood. Every receptor here comes from a man between 60 and 75 years old with acute or convalescent COVID-19.

The chain employs TRBV4-1 and TRBJ2-7; possible D gene TRBD2, 6 bases. The CDR3 consists of 15 residues. Germline CDR1 and CDR2: MGHRA and YSYEKL. Trimming took off 0 bases at V and 4 bases at J, with 13 bases between the two ends. CDR3: CASSQDPGRLYEQYF. The CDR3 DNA is TGCGCCAGCAGCCAAGATCCCGGGAGATTGTACGAGCAGTACTTC.

A single count supports this clone. The chain uses TRBV11-2 and TRBJ2-7; the D gene is possibly TRBD2 (5 bases). Germline-derived CDR1 and CDR2 are SGHAT and FQNNGV. V lost 1 base and J lost 0, with 10 bases in between. This CDR3 comprises 15 residues. Here the CDR3 DNA reads TGTGCCAGCAGCTTAGCCAGCGGTAGCTCCTACGAGCAGTACTTC. Translation gives CASSLASGSSYEQYF.

The chain couples TRBV7-9 to TRBJ1-5, with 7 bases lining up with TRBD1. V dropped 6 bases and J dropped 0; count of bases not matched to a gene: 5. The CDR3 sequence is 15 residues long. Looked up from germline, CDR1 is SEHNR and CDR2 is FQNEAQ (reference sequence). CDR3 in amino acids: CASSSGTASNQPQHF. Here the CDR3 DNA reads TGTGCCAGCAGTTCCGGGACAGCTAGCAATCAGCCCCAGCATTTT.

The CDR3 sequence: CSVERAGGNTEAFF. The CDR3 coding sequence is TGCAGCGTTGAAAGGGCAGGGGGGAACACTGAAGCTTTCTTT. V usage is TRBV29-1 and J usage is TRBJ1-1; 7 nucleotides align to TRBD1. Germline CDR1 reads SQVTM; CDR2 reads ANQGSEA. J was trimmed by 1 base and V by 2 bases; bases with no gene match: 4. CDR3 length equals 14 residues.

The rearrangement joins TRBV7-2 to TRBJ2-7, with D possibly TRBD1 on 7 matching bases. The germline V and J ends were trimmed by 6 bases and 2 bases, with 17 bases remaining between them. The CDR3 has 15 amino acids. The germline CDR1 and CDR2 sequences are SGHTA and FQGNSA. CDR3 DNA: TGTGCCAGCAGGGGGGGACAGATCCTCCCCTACGAGCAGTACTTC. It yields the protein CASRGGQILPYEQYF.

The CDR3 DNA is TGCAGCGTCGGACAGGGGCCCCCTAACACCGGGGAGCTGTTTTTT. Its protein is CSVGQGPPNTGELFF. The chain joins TRBV29-1 to TRBJ2-2; TRBD1 aligns across 9 bases. Unmatched junction bases numbered 7, after V lost 6 bases and J lost 2 bases. CDR3 size: 15 residues. Germline V gives CDR1 SQVTM, CDR2 ANQGSEA.

The V gene is TRBV6-5, the J gene TRBJ1-1, with D perhaps TRBD1 (5 bases). The germline gives CDR1 MNHEY, CDR2 SVGAGI. V was cut by 6 bases and J by 6 bases, with 11 bases left in between. The CDR3 covers 12 residues. The CDR3 here is CASSPGDPEAFF. The DNA for the CDR3 is TGTGCCAGCAGCCCGGGGGATCCTGAAGCTTTCTTT.

This chain links TRBV18 with TRBJ1-1, with D possibly TRBD1 on 6 matching bases. This CDR3 has 15 amino acids. V dropped 3 bases and J dropped 0 bases, with 11 bases sitting between them. Germline lookup yields CDR1 KGHSH and CDR2 LQKENI. The CDR3 here is CASSPLGAMNTEAFF. The CDR3 nucleotides are TGTGCCAGCTCACCCTTGGGGGCGATGAACACTGAAGCTTTCTTT.

The rearrangement uses TRBV19 and TRBJ2-3, with a weak D call TRBD2 (5 bases). V lost 4 bases to trimming and J lost 0 bases, with 17 bases between them. Germline V lookup: CDR1 LNHDA, CDR2 SQIVND (reference sequence). This CDR3 spans 17 amino acids. CDR3 sequence (DNA): TGTGCCAGTAGTAACCCCTTGAGCGGAACTAGCACAGATACGCAGTATTTT. Its protein product is CASSNPLSGTSTDTQYF.

The chain is built from TRBV5-4 and TRBJ2-1, with TRBD2 matching over 7 bases. The length of the CDR3 is 16 residues. V lost 6 bases, J lost 7 bases, and 16 bases stayed unmatched. Germline CDR1 is SGHNT and CDR2 is YYREEE (reference sequence). CDR3 nucleotide sequence: TGTGCCAGCACCTCGCCTGGGACTATCGGGAGAAATGAGCAGTTCTTC. Translating gives CASTSPGTIGRNEQFF.

The rearrangement joins TRBV7-6 to TRBJ1-5, with D possibly TRBD1 on 5 matching bases. Germline values: CDR1 SGHVS, CDR2 FNYEAQ. The CDR3 extends over 15 amino acids. V lost 5 bases to trimming and J lost 0 bases, with 11 bases between them. This chain's CDR3 is CASSKQENSNQPQHF. As DNA, the CDR3 is TGTGCCAGCAGCAAACAGGAAAATAGCAATCAGCCCCAGCATTTT.

The chain carries TRBV11-3 and TRBJ2-7; D perhaps matches TRBD1 (6 bases). The V gene lost 6 bases and the J gene lost 1 base, with 13 bases spanning the gap. Germline V CDR1 and CDR2: SGHNT, YENEEA. This CDR3 spans 14 amino acids. CDR3 bases: TGTGCCAGCAGGAGGGAGAGGGGGTCCTACGAGCAGTACTTC. It codes for CASRRERGSYEQYF.

V and J are TRBV19 and TRBJ2-7, with no clear D. The CDR3 covers 13 residues. V was pared by 10 bases and J by 0 bases, with 13 bases between. Per the germline V gene, CDR1 is LNHDA and CDR2 is SQIVND (reference sequence). The CDR3: CATSSQSSYEQYF. The DNA for the CDR3 is TGTGCCACCTCATCACAGAGCTCCTACGAGCAGTACTTC.

The sample holds a few counts of this clone. The chain combines TRBV5-6 with TRBJ1-1; D might be TRBD1 (6 bases). V lost 2 bases and J 1 base, leaving 9 bases between the germline ends. CDR1 is SGHDT and CDR2 is YYEEEE in the germline V gene. The CDR3 has 14 residues. CDR3 in DNA: TGTGCCAGCAGCTTTACAGGGAGGAACACTGAAGCTTTCTTT. Amino acids: CASSFTGRNTEAFF.

This rearrangement joins TRBV30 to TRBJ2-7, with D possibly being TRBD1 (6 bases). V lost 7 bases and J 0 bases, leaving 13 bases between the germline ends. The CDR3 extends over 13 amino acids. Germline V lookup: CDR1 GTSNPN, CDR2 SVGIG (reference sequence). The DNA of the CDR3 is TGTGCCTTAAGTACAGGGAGCTCCTACGAGCAGTACTTC. Protein sequence: CALSTGSSYEQYF.

The V gene is TRBV6-5, the J gene TRBJ1-6, with D unresolved. Germline assignment: CDR1 MNHEY and CDR2 SVGAGI. V was pared by 5 bases and J by 5 bases, with 10 bases between. The length of the CDR3 is 14 residues. CDR3 loop: CASSLARNNSPLHF. In DNA, the CDR3 is TGTGCCAGCAGTCTAGCTAGAAATAATTCACCCCTCCACTTT.

This rearrangement joins TRBV30 to TRBJ1-2; D ambiguous. This CDR3 has 12 residues. V lost 5 bases, J lost 7 bases, and 14 bases lay in between. CDR1 is GTSNPN and CDR2 is SVGIG in the germline V gene (reference sequence). Here the CDR3 DNA reads TGTGCCTGGGCCGGACTTCGTGGTGGCTACACCTTC. Protein sequence: CAWAGLRGGYTF.

This chain uses TRBV2 with TRBJ2-7; no definite D call. The CDR3 covers 13 residues. The V end lost 5 bases, the J end lost 3 bases, and 11 bases lay between the germline ends. Germline CDR1 reads SNHLY; CDR2 reads FYNNEI. The CDR3 bases are TGTGCCAGCAGTCCAACAGAAATCTACGAGCAGTACTTC. Its translation: CASSPTEIYEQYF.

The V gene is TRBV4-3, the J gene TRBJ1-1; no firm D call. The germline V gene encodes CDR1 LGHNA and CDR2 YSLEER. The CDR3 is made up of 14 amino acids. The V and J ends lost 1 base and 1 base respectively, with 7 bases between them. CDR3 residues: CASSQVAGNTEAFF. In DNA form, the CDR3 reads TGCGCCAGCAGCCAAGTGGCGGGGAACACTGAAGCTTTCTTT.

The chain employs TRBV2 and TRBJ2-7; 7 positions match TRBD1. Germline V lookup: CDR1 SNHLY, CDR2 FYNNEI. V was clipped by 7 bases and J by 2 bases; unmatched bases: 8. The CDR3 totals 14 residues. CDR3 sequence reads: CASIGDRAAYEQYF. The CDR3 bases are TGTGCCAGCATAGGAGACAGGGCCGCCTACGAGCAGTACTTC.

The rearrangement uses TRBV6-2 or TRBV6-3 and TRBJ2-7, with D possibly matching TRBD1 (8 bases). V shed 4 bases and J shed 3 bases, with 19 bases lying between them. CDR3 length: 16 amino acids. Looked up from germline, CDR1 is MNHEY and CDR2 is SVGEGT. The chain's CDR3 is CASSSPYRGGYYEQYF. In DNA, the CDR3 is TGTGCCAGCAGTTCCCCGTACAGGGGGGGATACTACGAGCAGTACTTC.

The genes are TRBV7-9 and TRBJ2-7; weak D call: TRBD1 (6 bases). Germline CDR1 SEHNR, CDR2 FQNEAQ (reference sequence). The CDR3 totals 19 residues. The CDR3 loop reads CVPQRCGVKQGRIFYEQYF. The CDR3 nucleotides are TGTGTCCCCCAGCGGTGTGGGGTTAAACAGGGCAGAATCTTCTACGAGCAGTACTTC. Supplemented by reference TRBV7-9 and TRBJ2-7, the full variable domain reads DTGVSQNPRHKITKRGQNVTFRCDPISEHNRLYWYRQTLGQGPEFLTYFQNEAQLEKSRLLSDRFSAERPKGSFSTLEIQRTEQGDSAMYLCVPQRCGVKQGRIFYEQYFGPGTRLTVT.

This chain connects TRBV4-1 to TRBJ2-7; 10 nucleotides agree with TRBD1. V dropped 4 bases and J dropped 3; count of bases not matched to a gene: 6. The CDR3 loop spans 15 amino acids. Germline values: CDR1 MGHRA, CDR2 YSYEKL. CDR3 loop: CASSPRTGGYYEQYF. The CDR3 nucleotides are TGCGCCAGCAGCCCTCGGACAGGGGGGTACTACGAGCAGTACTTC.

V and J are TRBV4-2 and TRBJ2-7; the match to TRBD2 covers 7 bases. CDR1 and CDR2 (germline): LGHNA, YNFKEQ. J was trimmed by 3 bases and V by 4 bases; bases with no gene match: 6. The CDR3 covers 14 residues. The CDR3 DNA is TGTGCCAGCAGCCCCCGGAGCGGGGACTACGAGCAGTACTTC. Its protein product is CASSPRSGDYEQYF.

This chain joins TRBV7-6 and TRBJ2-1, with 11 bases identical to TRBD2. With 1 base clipped from V and 7 bases from J, the junction kept 15 bases outside the gene matches. Germline V gene lookup returns CDR1 SGHVS and CDR2 FNYEAQ. The CDR3 extends over 19 amino acids. The CDR3 DNA follows: TGTGCCAGCAGCTTAGGATTTTCGGGGGGACTAGCGGCTTCTAATGAGCAGTTCTTC. This sequence encodes CASSLGFSGGLAASNEQFF.

V is TRBV6-2 or TRBV6-3 and J is TRBJ1-2, with D possibly TRBD1 on 5 matching bases. V lost 6 bases to trimming and J lost 4 bases, with 24 bases between them. Germline loops: CDR1 MNHEY, CDR2 SVGEGT. The CDR3 length is 17 residues. CDR3 DNA: TGTGCCAGCAGCCAAGACCTCTCAGCGGGGCGGATCTATGGCTACACCTTC. This codes for CASSQDLSAGRIYGYTF.